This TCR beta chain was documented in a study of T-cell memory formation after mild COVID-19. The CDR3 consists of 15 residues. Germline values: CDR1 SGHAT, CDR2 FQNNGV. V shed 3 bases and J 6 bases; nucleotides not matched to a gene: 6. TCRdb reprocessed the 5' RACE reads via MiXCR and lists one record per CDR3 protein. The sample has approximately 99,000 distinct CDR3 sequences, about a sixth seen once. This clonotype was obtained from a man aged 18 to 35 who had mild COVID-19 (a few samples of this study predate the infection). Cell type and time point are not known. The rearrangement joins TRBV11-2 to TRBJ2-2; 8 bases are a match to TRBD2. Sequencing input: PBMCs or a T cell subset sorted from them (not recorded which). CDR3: CASSFGLARAGELFF. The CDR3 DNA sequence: TGTGCCAGCAGCTTCGGACTAGCTAGGGCCGGGGAGCTGTTTTTT.